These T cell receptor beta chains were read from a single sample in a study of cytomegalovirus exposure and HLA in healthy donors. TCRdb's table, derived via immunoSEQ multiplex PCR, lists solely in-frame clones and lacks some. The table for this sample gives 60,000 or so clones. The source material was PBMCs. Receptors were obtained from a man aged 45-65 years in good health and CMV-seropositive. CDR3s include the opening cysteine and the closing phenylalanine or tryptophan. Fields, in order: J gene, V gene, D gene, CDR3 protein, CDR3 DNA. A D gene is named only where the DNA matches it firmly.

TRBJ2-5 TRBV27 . CASSLPGVGETQYF TGTGCCAGCAGTTTACCCGGGGTGGGAGAGACCCAGTACTTC
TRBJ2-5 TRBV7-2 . CASSRMGLTQETQYF TGTGCCAGCAGCAGGATGGGACTGACCCAAGAGACCCAGTACTTC
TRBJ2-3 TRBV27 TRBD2 CASSTSGGSTDTQYF TGTGCCAGCTCCACTAGCGGGGGGTCCACAGATACGCAGTATTTT
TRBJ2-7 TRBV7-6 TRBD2 CASSTTSGRRGGQYF TGTGCCAGCAGCACTACTAGCGGGAGGAGGGGAGGGCAGTACTTC
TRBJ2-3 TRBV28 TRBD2 CASSSGGTSGSYTQYF TGTGCCAGCAGTTCCGGAGGGACTAGCGGGAGCTATACGCAGTATTTT
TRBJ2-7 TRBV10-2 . CASSTGGSLDEQYF TGCGCCAGCAGTACCGGCGGGTCTTTAGATGAGCAGTACTTC
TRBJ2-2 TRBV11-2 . CASSPGQKLIGELFF TGTGCCAGCAGCCCTGGCCAAAAATTAATCGGGGAGCTGTTTTTT
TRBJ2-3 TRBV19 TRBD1 CASSPRQGASGDTQYF TGTGCCAGTAGTCCCCGACAGGGGGCGTCGGGAGATACGCAGTATTTT
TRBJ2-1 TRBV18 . CASSTDGGYNEQFF TGTGCCAGCTCCACAGACGGGGGCTACAATGAGCAGTTCTTC
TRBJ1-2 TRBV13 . CASSTRDYGYTF TGTGCCAGCAGCACTAGGGACTATGGCTACACCTTC
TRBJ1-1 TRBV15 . CATSRVQGGGEAFF TGTGCCACCAGCAGAGTACAGGGCGGGGGTGAAGCTTTCTTT
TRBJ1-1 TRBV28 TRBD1 CASSLRDRRNTEAFF TGTGCCAGCAGTTTACGGGACAGGCGGAACACTGAAGCTTTCTTT
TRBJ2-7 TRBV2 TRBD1 CASSKGQGGREQYF TGTGCCAGCAGTAAGGGACAGGGGGGTCGAGAGCAGTACTTC
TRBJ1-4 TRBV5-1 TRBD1 CASSFRGPDEKLFF TGCGCCAGCAGCTTCAGGGGGCCGGATGAAAAACTGTTTTTT
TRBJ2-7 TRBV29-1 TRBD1 CSVETGASYEQYF TGCAGCGTTGAGACAGGGGCCTCCTACGAGCAGTACTTC
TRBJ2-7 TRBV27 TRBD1 CASSLGQGRGDEQYF TGTGCCAGCAGTCTCGGACAGGGGCGCGGGGACGAGCAGTACTTC
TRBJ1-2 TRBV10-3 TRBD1 CAISLGQGTGTGGYTF TGTGCCATCAGCCTCGGACAGGGAACGGGTACGGGTGGCTACACCTTC
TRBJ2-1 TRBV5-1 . CASSPSMPGDHEQFF TGCGCCAGCAGCCCGAGCATGCCAGGGGACCATGAGCAGTTCTTC
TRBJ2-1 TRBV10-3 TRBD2 CAISAGGASGNEQFF TGTGCCATCAGTGCCGGGGGGGCTAGCGGGAATGAGCAGTTCTTC
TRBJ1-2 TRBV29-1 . CSVRDSTRYGYTF TGCAGCGTCCGGGACTCCACTCGCTATGGCTACACCTTC
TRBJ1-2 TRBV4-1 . CASSQGQVYGYTF TGCGCCAGCAGCCAAGGACAGGTCTATGGCTACACCTTC
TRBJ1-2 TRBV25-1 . CASSEAGGIYGYTF TGTGCCAGCAGTGAGGCCGGGGGTATATATGGCTACACCTTC
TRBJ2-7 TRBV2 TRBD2 CASSAGRGTHEQYF TGTGCCAGCAGTGCCGGGAGGGGAACCCACGAGCAGTACTTC
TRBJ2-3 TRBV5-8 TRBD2 CASSHGLAGGPDTQYF TGTGCCAGCAGCCACGGACTAGCGGGGGGTCCAGATACGCAGTATTTT
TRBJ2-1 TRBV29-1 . CSVKRAGYNEQFF TGCAGCGTCAAGCGGGCGGGTTACAATGAGCAGTTCTTC